The 8 T cell receptor beta chains listed next were all sequenced from one sample in a study of blood T cell repertoires in COVID-19 (dated by TCRdb to the early 2020s). Library creation used the immunoSEQ multiplex PCR assay. In its TCRdb copy, this immuneACCESS table keeps in-frame sequences only and misses some clones. Where compared with another copy, unresolved V genes explain less than half of these, and the others have no known cause. The sample records approximately 260,000 clones, around 86% of which are singletons. Around 2.1% of the sample is taken by the ten largest. The material sequenced was peripheral blood. These receptor sequences come from a man aged 50 to 59 with acute or convalescent COVID-19.

The rearrangement uses TRBV5-5 and TRBJ1-2; no reliable D call. CDR3 length: 14 amino acids. The V gene lost 4 bases and the J gene lost 4 bases, with 14 bases spanning the gap. Germline V gene sequence: CDR1 SGHKS, CDR2 YYEKEE (reference sequence). CDR3 sequence: CASSKQDGVYGYTF. The CDR3 nucleotides read TGTGCCAGCAGCAAGCAGGACGGGGTCTATGGCTACACCTTC. Looking up the rest from reference TRBV5-5 and TRBJ1-2 gives the full variable domain: DAGVTQSPTHLIKTRGQQVTLRCSPISGHKSVSWYQQVLGQGPQFIFQYYEKEERGRGNFPDRFSARQFPNYSSELNVNALLLGDSALYLCASSKQDGVYGYTFGSGTRLTVV.

J is TRBJ1-2 and V is TRBV6-5; a weak D match, TRBD1 (5 bases). Trimming removed 7 bases at V and 8 bases at J, with 14 bases between. Germline CDR1 and CDR2: MNHEY and SVGAGI. The CDR3 consists of 12 residues. The CDR3 bases are TGTGCCAGCAACGGGGGATCGGGAGGCTACACCTTC. Its protein is CASNGGSGGYTF.

The chain couples TRBV4-2 to TRBJ1-5; 8 bases match TRBD1. The CDR3 runs 18 residues. Per the germline V gene, CDR1 is LGHNA and CDR2 is YNFKEQ. V lost 0 bases to trimming and J lost 4 bases; unmatched junction nucleotides: 11. The CDR3 is CASSQEAGGFGVNQPQHF. CDR3 coding DNA: TGTGCCAGCAGCCAAGAAGCAGGGGGCTTTGGGGTTAATCAGCCCCAGCATTTT.

CDR3 amino acids: CASSLQGSGEQFF. The CDR3 nucleotides are TGTGCCAGCAGTTTACAGGGGTCCGGGGAGCAGTTCTTC. The chain has TRBV12-3 or TRBV12-4 and TRBJ2-1, with D perhaps TRBD1 (6 bases). Between the trimmed V and J ends, which lost 2 bases and 10 bases, there was a span of 12 bases. The CDR3 has 13 amino acids.

The V and J genes are TRBV10-3 and TRBJ2-1; 8 bases fit TRBD2. The CDR3 runs 14 residues. The germline V gene encodes CDR1 ENHRY and CDR2 SYGVKD. V shed 6 bases and J 0 bases; nucleotides not matched to a gene: 1. CDR3 amino acids: CAISGGGSYNEQFF. The CDR3 coding sequence is TGTGCCATCAGCGGGGGGGGCTCCTACAATGAGCAGTTCTTC.

This clone occurred once. The V gene is TRBV5-5, the J gene TRBJ2-1; 11 bases map to TRBD1. The junction had 10 bases not matched to a gene; V was cut back by 1 base and J by 10 bases. CDR1 and CDR2 from the germline V gene are SGHKS and YYEKEE (reference sequence). The CDR3 has 16 residues. In nucleotides, the CDR3 is TGTGCCAGCAGCTTGTGGGCCGGGACAGGGGGAGACGAGCAGTTCTTC. It translates to CASSLWAGTGGDEQFF.

The chain combines TRBV5-1 with TRBJ2-1; the D gene is possibly TRBD1 (6 bases). Trimming stripped 6 bases from V and 3 bases from J, with 16 bases between. The germline gives CDR1 SGHRS, CDR2 YFSETQ. The CDR3 runs 15 residues. In DNA form, the CDR3 reads TGCGCCAGCATGGAAGGGGCAGGGGTCTACAATGAGCAGTTCTTC. This codes for CASMEGAGVYNEQFF.

This clone was seen once. CDR3 nucleotides: TGCGCCAGCAGCGATGCGTGGCAGGGTTTGGAGACCCAGTACTTC. Its translation: CASSDAWQGLETQYF. J is TRBJ2-5 and V is TRBV5-1, with a weak D call TRBD1 (5 bases). Per germline, CDR1 SGHRS and CDR2 YFSETQ. Deletions cut 4 bases from V and 5 bases from J, with 18 bases between. The CDR3 covers 15 residues.